Shown below are 29 T cell receptor beta chains from a single sample sequenced in a study of pediatric ulcerative colitis. Sequencing was performed with immunoSEQ multiplex PCR; in TCRdb, only in-frame clones are kept and a portion is missing. The sample carries 64,000 or so clones, around 80% recorded once. The specimen was blood. Receptor source: a boy between 10 and 17 years old with moderate ulcerative colitis.

The CDR3 nucleotides read TGTGCCAGCAGCCCTAGACTAGCGGGCTACGAGCAGTACTTC. It specifies CASSPRLAGYEQYF. J is TRBJ2-7 and V is TRBV7-6, with 10 positions matching TRBD2. CDR3 size: 14 residues. Per germline, CDR1 SGHVS and CDR2 FNYEAQ. Trimming at V came to 5 bases and at J to 3 bases, leaving 4 bases not matched to a gene. The variable domain in full, completed from reference TRBV7-6 and TRBJ2-7, reads GAGVSQSPRYKVTKRGQDVALRCDPISGHVSLYWYRQALGQGPEFLTYFNYEAQQDKSGLPNDRFSAERPEGSISTLTIQRTEQRDSAMYRCASSPRLAGYEQYFGPGTRLTVT.

V gene TRBV5-6 combines with J gene TRBJ2-7; 7 bases line up with TRBD2. The CDR3 is 13 residues long. Germline lookup yields CDR1 SGHDT and CDR2 YYEEEE. V shed 6 bases, J shed 3 bases, and the junction held 6 bases outside the gene matches. CDR3 in amino acids: CASTRGRDYEQYF. The CDR3 DNA reads TGTGCCAGCACGCGTGGGAGGGACTACGAGCAGTACTTC.

The V call is TRBV9, the J call TRBJ2-1, with TRBD2 matching 11 bases. The CDR3 length is 16 residues. Germline V gene lookup returns CDR1 SGDLS and CDR2 YYNGEE. V was pared by 3 bases and J by 5 bases, with 7 bases of the junction left unmatched. In DNA form, the CDR3 reads TGTGCCAGCAGCGCGTTTCTAGCGGGGGGCAACAATGAGCAGTTCTTC. Translating gives CASSAFLAGGNNEQFF.

CDR3 amino acids: CASSSGQMNTEAFF. In DNA form, the CDR3 reads TGCGCCAGCAGCTCGGGACAGATGAACACTGAAGCTTTCTTT. This sequence joins TRBV5-1 and TRBJ1-1; 7 bases map to TRBD1. CDR1 and CDR2 (germline): SGHRS, YFSETQ. V shed 3 bases and J 0 bases; nucleotides not matched to a gene: 2. The CDR3 length is 14 residues.

This chain joins TRBV4-3 and TRBJ2-3; tentatively, D is TRBD1 (5 bases). V was clipped by 0 bases and J by 4 bases, with 14 bases between them. The CDR3 extends over 16 amino acids. Germline V gene sequence: CDR1 LGHNA, CDR2 YSLEER. CDR3: CASSQDPQGSADTQYF. The DNA for the CDR3 is TGCGCCAGCAGCCAAGATCCCCAGGGCTCCGCAGATACGCAGTATTTT.

The V and J genes are TRBV5-5 and TRBJ1-4; tentatively, D is TRBD1 (5 bases). Per germline, CDR1 SGHKS and CDR2 YYEKEE (reference sequence). Trimming cost V 4 bases and J 0 bases, with 13 bases left between them. The CDR3 is made up of 16 amino acids. CDR3 DNA sequence: TGTGCCAGCAGCCCCTGGGGACTAACAACTAATGAAAAACTGTTTTTT. Protein product: CASSPWGLTTNEKLFF.

The V and J genes are TRBV5-1 and TRBJ2-3, with 8 nucleotides matching TRBD2. CDR1 SGHRS and CDR2 YFSETQ come from the germline V gene. The junction had 12 bases not matched to a gene; V was cut back by 7 bases and J by 5 bases. The CDR3 runs to 15 residues. The CDR3: CASRRNGGAEDTQYF. CDR3 DNA: TGCGCCAGCCGACGAAACGGGGGGGCCGAAGATACGCAGTATTTT.

This clone was counted a few times. This chain connects TRBV7-9 to TRBJ2-3, with 10 bases fitting TRBD1. The CDR3 runs 16 residues. CDR1 SEHNR and CDR2 FQNEAQ come from the germline V gene (reference sequence). The trim removed 4 bases at V and 5 bases at J, leaving 9 bases unmatched. CDR3 residues: CASSSQDRGRVDTQYF. CDR3 sequence (DNA): TGTGCCAGCAGCTCCCAAGACAGGGGGCGCGTAGATACGCAGTATTTT.

The V gene is TRBV12-1, the J gene TRBJ1-1; TRBD1, the D gene given by the table, was not confirmed from the DNA. TRBV12-1 is listed as a pseudogene. The CDR3 consists of 17 residues. DNA for the CDR3: TGTGCCAGCAGCTTACATCCGGGACAGATAAAGAACACTGAAGCTTTCTTT. Translating it yields CASSLHPGQIKNTEAFF.

The chain joins TRBV30 to TRBJ1-1; weak D call: TRBD1 (5 bases). The germline V gene encodes CDR1 GTSNPN and CDR2 SVGIG (reference sequence). The germline V and J ends were trimmed by 4 bases and 7 bases, with 19 bases remaining between them. The CDR3 totals 14 residues. The CDR3 DNA reads as TGTGCCTGGACGGGGGTCGGGGTTGGGGGTGAAGCTTTCTTT. Translated: CAWTGVGVGGEAFF. Full variable domain (outside the CDR3, taken from reference TRBV30 and TRBJ1-1): SQTIHQWPATLVQPVGSPLSLECTVEGTSNPNLYWYRQAAGRGLQLLFYSVGIGQISSEVPQNLSASRPQDRQFILSSKKLLLSDSGFYLCAWTGVGVGGEAFFGQGTRLTVV.

This clone came up a few times. This chain uses TRBV19 with TRBJ1-1, with D maybe TRBD1 (6 bases). V dropped 5 bases and J dropped 5 bases, with 15 bases sitting between them. The germline CDR1 and CDR2 sequences are LNHDA and SQIVND (reference sequence). The CDR3 runs to 14 residues. CDR3 coding DNA: TGTGCCAGTAGTTTCGGGGGGGCCTGGACTGAAGCTTTCTTT. Amino acid sequence: CASSFGGAWTEAFF.

This sequence joins TRBV19 and TRBJ1-5, with 8 bases identical to TRBD1. The ends lost 6 bases at V and 3 bases at J; junction bases unmatched: 13. Germline V gene sequence: CDR1 LNHDA, CDR2 SQIVND (reference sequence). The CDR3 covers 17 residues. The CDR3 sequence is CASRGSGRGRVNQPQHF. The CDR3 DNA is TGTGCCAGTAGGGGTAGCGGCAGGGGGCGGGTCAATCAGCCCCAGCATTTT.

This clone was counted once. The V gene is TRBV29-1, the J gene TRBJ2-4; 8 bases match TRBD2. With 4 bases clipped from V and 0 bases from J, the junction kept 2 bases outside the gene matches. Germline V gives CDR1 SQVTM, CDR2 ANQGSEA. The CDR3 has 14 amino acids. The CDR3 here is CSVGGLGAKNIQYF. The CDR3 nucleotides read TGCAGCGTTGGGGGACTAGGAGCCAAAAACATTCAGTACTTC.

The chain links TRBV19 to TRBJ1-4; 9 nucleotides match TRBD1. CDR3 length equals 12 residues. Germline V gene data show CDR1 as LNHDA and CDR2 as SQIVND (reference sequence). V shed 5 bases and J 10 bases; nucleotides not matched to a gene: 2. The DNA of the CDR3 is TGTGCCAGTAGTGCGGACAGGGGAAAACTGTTTTTT. Residues: CASSADRGKLFF.

The chain links TRBV4-1 to TRBJ2-2, with D perhaps TRBD2 (6 bases). CDR3 size: 17 residues. Trimming removed 0 bases at V and 2 bases at J, with 13 bases between. Germline V gene sequence: CDR1 MGHRA, CDR2 YSYEKL. The CDR3 region has the DNA TGCGCCAGCAGCCAAGAACGACAGCGGGCAAACACCGGGGAGCTGTTTTTT. Encoded protein: CASSQERQRANTGELFF.

This clone was observed a few times. The chain uses TRBV27 and TRBJ1-2; D is ambiguous. V lost 1 base and J lost 3, with 9 bases in between. Germline V gives CDR1 MNHEY, CDR2 SMNVEV (reference sequence). The CDR3 runs to 14 residues. CDR3 loop: CASSLFRGHYGYTF. Written as DNA, the CDR3 is TGTGCCAGCAGTTTATTCCGTGGACACTATGGCTACACCTTC.

V and J are TRBV11-2 and TRBJ2-7; 8 bases fit TRBD2. The V segment lost 5 bases and the J segment 3 bases; nucleotides outside the gene matches: 6. CDR3 size: 14 residues. The germline gives CDR1 SGHAT, CDR2 FQNNGV. Written as DNA, the CDR3 is TGTGCCAGCAGCGTCGGGGGGGTGATCTACGAGCAGTACTTC. It yields the protein CASSVGGVIYEQYF.

This rearrangement joins TRBV19 to TRBJ2-7, with TRBD2 identical over 8 bases. Germline-derived CDR1 and CDR2 are LNHDA and SQIVND (reference sequence). The V segment lost 6 bases and the J segment 0 bases; nucleotides outside the gene matches: 4. This CDR3 is built from 14 residues. Here the CDR3 reads CASSLSGSSYEQYF. The CDR3 region has the DNA TGTGCCAGTAGCCTCAGCGGGAGCTCCTACGAGCAGTACTTC.

This chain joins TRBV4-1 and TRBJ1-2; D ambiguous. The length of the CDR3 is 13 residues. Per germline, CDR1 MGHRA and CDR2 YSYEKL. V was trimmed by 2 bases and J by 7 bases, leaving 11 bases between them. CDR3 sequence reads: CASSQSRAVGYTF. The CDR3 DNA reads as TGCGCCAGCAGCCAAAGCCGGGCAGTTGGCTACACCTTC.

The gene calls are TRBV28 and TRBJ2-1; possible D gene TRBD2, 6 bases. The V gene lost 5 bases and the J gene lost 6 bases, with 8 bases spanning the gap. This CDR3 is built from 12 residues. Germline V gene data show CDR1 as MDHEN and CDR2 as SYDVKM. This CDR3 reads CASSLGGNEQFF. The CDR3 DNA is TGTGCCAGCAGTCTCGGGGGCAATGAGCAGTTCTTC.

This chain joins TRBV6-9 and TRBJ1-5; D gene ambiguous. This CDR3 region has 14 residues. Germline values: CDR1 MNHGY, CDR2 SVAAGI. Trimming took off 4 bases at V and 2 bases at J, with 9 bases between the two ends. CDR3: CASSSNMGNQPQHF. CDR3 sequence (DNA): TGTGCCAGCAGTTCCAATATGGGCAATCAGCCCCAGCATTTT.

This clone has a handful of counts. V is TRBV5-1 and J is TRBJ1-4; TRBD1 matches at 10 bases. The CDR3 runs 12 residues. The V gene's germline CDR1 is SGHRS and CDR2 YFSETQ. V was pared by 4 bases and J by 12 bases, with 3 bases of the junction left unmatched. CDR3 in amino acids: CASSPGTGELFF. The CDR3 coding sequence is TGCGCCAGCAGCCCGGGGACAGGGGAACTGTTTTTT.

This chain connects TRBV29-1 to TRBJ1-4; TRBD1 is a possible D gene (5 bases). Trimming left V 4 bases short and J 8 bases short, with 14 bases between. Germline assignment: CDR1 SQVTM and CDR2 ANQGSEA. The CDR3 covers 13 residues. The CDR3 sequence: CSVVPQGREKLFF. As DNA, the CDR3 is TGCAGCGTTGTTCCCCAGGGAAGGGAAAAACTGTTTTTT.

In its sample, this clone was seen once. The CDR3 coding sequence is TGTGCCAGCAGTGAAACGGGGGCCAGTCGGTACAATGAGCAGTTCTTC. Residues: CASSETGASRYNEQFF. This sequence joins TRBV6-4 and TRBJ2-1, with D possibly being TRBD1 or TRBD2 (6 bases each). This CDR3 contains 16 residues. Between the trimmed V and J ends, which lost 3 bases and 4 bases, there was a span of 16 bases. CDR1 is MRHNA and CDR2 is SNTAGT in the germline V gene.

This chain uses TRBV7-3 with TRBJ2-6; 8 bases are shared with TRBD1. J gave up 4 bases and V 2 bases, and 7 bases lay outside the gene matches. Germline V lookup: CDR1 SGHTA, CDR2 FQGTGA. The CDR3 is 17 amino acids. The CDR3: CASSLRQGAAGANVLTF. The CDR3 DNA reads as TGTGCCAGCAGCTTACGGCAGGGGGCGGCCGGGGCCAACGTCCTGACTTTC.

This chain connects TRBV5-6 to TRBJ1-4, with no clear D. This CDR3 contains 14 residues. V dropped 0 bases and J dropped 8 bases, with 11 bases sitting between them. Germline V gene lookup returns CDR1 SGHDT and CDR2 YYEEEE. Here the CDR3 DNA reads TGTGCCAGCAGCTTGGGGGGAGTTGGGGAAAAACTGTTTTTT. The encoded protein is CASSLGGVGEKLFF.

This clone was picked up one time. The junction shows a germline mismatch at one end, possibly a read error. The rearrangement uses TRBV6-5 and TRBJ2-5; D unclear. CDR3 size: 15 residues. Germline V lookup: CDR1 MNHEY, CDR2 SVGAGI. CDR3 sequence: CASSYSVTLQGTQYF. CDR3 nucleotide sequence: TGTGCCAGCAGTTACTCGGTGACCCTGCAAGGGACCCAGTACTTC.

V usage is TRBV7-6 and J usage is TRBJ2-7; no definite D call. Germline V lookup: CDR1 SGHVS, CDR2 FNYEAQ. This CDR3 has 11 amino acids. Deletions cut 5 bases from V and 8 bases from J, with 10 bases between. The CDR3 DNA follows: TGTGCCAGCAGCCAAATTGACCAGCAGTACTTC. This encodes CASSQIDQQYF.

The genes are TRBV4-1 and TRBJ2-5; TRBD1 agrees at 7 bases. J gave up 4 bases and V 3 bases, and 17 bases lay outside the gene matches. The V gene's germline CDR1 is MGHRA and CDR2 YSYEKL. The CDR3 spans 18 residues. CDR3 sequence reads: CASSHKPREIWDRETQYF. CDR3 in DNA: TGCGCCAGCAGCCACAAACCTCGTGAGATATGGGACAGAGAGACCCAGTACTTC.